The 22 T cell receptor beta chains below all came from one sample that was sequenced in a study of blood T cell repertoires in COVID-19 (dated by TCRdb to 2018 to 2021). Libraries were constructed by the immunoSEQ multiplex PCR assay. TCRdb holds this immuneACCESS table with in-frame rearrangements only. Some clones are missing; in checked studies, unresolved V genes explain under half, and the rest has no known cause. Across this sample there are approximately 260,000 clones, with 70% to 90% seen only once. The top ten clonotypes cover roughly 3.1% of the sample. Sample: PBMCs or T cells enriched from blood (not recorded which). These TCRs come from a woman aged 40 to 50 with acute COVID-19.

This chain uses TRBV27 with TRBJ1-2, with D possibly matching TRBD1 (5 bases). The germline V gene encodes CDR1 MNHEY and CDR2 SMNVEV (reference sequence). V gave up 2 bases and J gave up 3 bases, with 7 bases separating them. CDR3 size: 13 residues. CDR3 loop: CASSLQGYYGYTF. CDR3 DNA: TGTGCCAGCAGTTTACAGGGCTACTATGGCTACACCTTC.

The rearrangement uses TRBV27 and TRBJ2-7, with unresolved D. V gave up 3 bases and J gave up 2 bases, with 11 bases separating them. The CDR3 runs 14 residues. The V gene's germline CDR1 is MNHEY and CDR2 SMNVEV (reference sequence). The CDR3 DNA sequence: TGTGCCAGCAGTTTCACCAGTATTACCTACGAGCAGTACTTC. Translating it yields CASSFTSITYEQYF.

The chain joins TRBV12-3 or TRBV12-4 to TRBJ2-7; TRBD1 might be the D (6 bases). The V end was cut by 7 bases, the J end by 3 bases, with 10 bases between. This CDR3 is 12 amino acids long. The CDR3 loop reads CASTDRFYEQYF. The CDR3 nucleotides read TGTGCCAGCACCGACAGGTTCTACGAGCAGTACTTC.

Worth noting for this clone: This CDR3 is also generated by other DNA sequences in the sample. The chain uses TRBV7-8 and TRBJ2-3, with D possibly TRBD2 on 5 matching bases. V was cut by 1 base and J by 2 bases, with 13 bases left in between. The germline gives CDR1 SGHVS, CDR2 FQNEAQ. This CDR3 region has 16 residues. The CDR3 here is CASSLVTGRDTDTQYF. CDR3 nucleotides: TGTGCCAGCAGCTTAGTGACCGGACGGGACACAGATACGCAGTATTTT.

The rearrangement uses TRBV7-3 and TRBJ2-7, with D perhaps matching TRBD1 (5 bases). V gave up 5 bases and J gave up 0 bases, with 11 bases separating them. The CDR3 has 14 residues. The germline gives CDR1 SGHTA, CDR2 FQGTGA. The DNA for the CDR3 is TGTGCCAGCAGCCCCTCAGGGTCCTCCTACGAGCAGTACTTC. Translating it yields CASSPSGSSYEQYF. The full variable domain, with the rest looked up from reference TRBV7-3 and TRBJ2-7, is GAGVSQTPSNKVTEKGKYVELRCDPISGHTALYWYRQSLGQGPEFLIYFQGTGAADDSGLPNDRFFAVRPEGSVSTLKIQRTERGDSAVYLCASSPSGSSYEQYFGPGTRLTVT.

The J gene is TRBJ1-2, the V gene TRBV28; the D is unclear. Per germline, CDR1 MDHEN and CDR2 SYDVKM. V was cut by 3 bases and J by 0 bases, with 8 bases left in between. There are 14 residues in the CDR3. CDR3 protein: CASSLGRANYGYTF. DNA of the CDR3: TGTGCCAGCAGTTTGGGCCGAGCTAACTATGGCTACACCTTC.

The V call is TRBV9, the J call TRBJ1-3; maybe TRBD1 (6 bases). There are 15 residues in the CDR3. V dropped 3 bases and J dropped 7 bases, with 17 bases sitting between them. Germline V gene lookup returns CDR1 SGDLS and CDR2 YYNGEE. The CDR3 loop is CASSEDPDQGNTIYF. DNA for the CDR3: TGTGCCAGCAGCGAGGACCCCGATCAGGGGAACACCATATATTTT.

V gene TRBV7-3 combines with J gene TRBJ2-3, with 7 bases fitting TRBD1. V was clipped by 5 bases and J by 3 bases; unmatched bases: 5. Germline-derived CDR1 and CDR2 are SGHTA and FQGTGA. CDR3 length: 14 amino acids. DNA of the CDR3: TGTGCCAGCAGCCCCGGACAGGCGACAGATACGCAGTATTTT. As protein: CASSPGQATDTQYF.

The V call is TRBV5-1, the J call TRBJ1-1, with D perhaps TRBD1 (6 bases). The CDR3 has 14 residues. Germline V gives CDR1 SGHRS, CDR2 YFSETQ. Trimming took 4 bases from V and 1 from J, leaving 11 bases between them. The CDR3 region has the DNA TGCGCCAGCAGCCCAGGGACACCGAACACTGAAGCTTTCTTT. This sequence encodes CASSPGTPNTEAFF.

V and J are TRBV6-1 and TRBJ2-3, with 9 positions matching TRBD2. With 3 bases clipped from V and 3 bases from J, the junction kept 1 base outside the gene matches. This CDR3 is built from 14 residues. CDR1 MNHNS and CDR2 SASEGT come from the germline V gene. The CDR3 nucleotides are TGTGCCAGCAGTGATAGCGGGAGAACAGATACGCAGTATTTT. Its translation is CASSDSGRTDTQYF.

This sequence joins TRBV5-1 and TRBJ2-2, with TRBD2 matching 8 bases. V was clipped by 2 bases and J by 5 bases; unmatched bases: 8. This CDR3 has 16 amino acids. Germline CDR1 reads SGHRS; CDR2 reads YFSETQ. The CDR3 nucleotides read TGCGCCAGCAGCTTAGATACTAGCGGTGCAACCGGGGAGCTGTTTTTT. It translates to CASSLDTSGATGELFF.

V gene TRBV6-5 combines with J gene TRBJ2-7; D might be TRBD1 (5 bases). Deletions cut 5 bases from V and 2 bases from J, with 13 bases between. The CDR3 totals 14 residues. From germline, CDR1 is MNHEY and CDR2 SVGAGI. CDR3 DNA sequence: TGTGCCAGCAGTAAGGGGCTACTCACCTACGAGCAGTACTTC. Protein sequence: CASSKGLLTYEQYF.

The V call is TRBV13, the J call TRBJ2-7; TRBD1 aligns across 12 bases. CDR1 and CDR2 from the germline V gene are PRHDT and FYEKMQ (reference sequence). Germline trimming cut 0 bases from V and 5 bases from J; bases unmatched to any gene: 5. This CDR3 is built from 16 residues. The CDR3 DNA sequence: TGTGCCAGCAGCTTAGGCCTCGGGACAGGGGGCGACGAGCAGTACTTC. Translation: CASSLGLGTGGDEQYF.

This clone was seen once. The chain recombines TRBV5-1 with TRBJ2-7; 10 nucleotides agree with TRBD2. The trim removed 4 bases at V and 5 bases at J, leaving 12 bases unmatched. Germline CDR1 reads SGHRS; CDR2 reads YFSETQ. The CDR3 spans 16 residues. The CDR3 nucleotides read TGCGCCAGCAGCCCCAGCGGGAGGGACCTTAGGGACGAGCAGTACTTC. Translating gives CASSPSGRDLRDEQYF.

CDR3 protein: CASRPGQYTGELFF. Here the CDR3 DNA reads TGTGCCAGTAGGCCGGGACAGTACACCGGGGAGCTGTTTTTT. The chain joins TRBV19 to TRBJ2-2, with 7 bases aligning to TRBD1. J gave up 3 bases and V 6 bases, and 4 bases lay outside the gene matches. CDR1 LNHDA and CDR2 SQIVND come from the germline V gene (reference sequence). CDR3 length: 14 amino acids.

The rearrangement joins TRBV24-1 to TRBJ2-7; the D gene is possibly TRBD2 (5 bases). Trimming shortened V by 4 bases and J by 0 bases, and 15 bases separated the two germline ends. The CDR3 has 16 amino acids. Germline V lookup: CDR1 KGHDR, CDR2 SFDVKD. The CDR3 loop reads CATSDLLVFSSYEQYF. In DNA form, the CDR3 reads TGTGCCACCAGTGACCTACTAGTATTTAGCTCCTACGAGCAGTACTTC.

The table lists this clone with a count of one. This CDR3 reads CASSYGTGGTEAFF. CDR3 coding DNA: TGTGCCAGCAGTTACGGGACAGGGGGCACTGAAGCTTTCTTT. The chain joins TRBV6-5 to TRBJ1-1, with 11 nucleotides matching TRBD1. The CDR3 runs to 14 residues. Germline V lookup: CDR1 MNHEY, CDR2 SVGAGI. V gave up 2 bases and J gave up 4 bases; unmatched junction bases: 0.

The rearrangement links TRBV19 to TRBJ2-7; 10 bases are a match to TRBD2. The CDR3 has 13 amino acids. Trimming at V came to 3 bases and at J to 6 bases, leaving 2 bases not matched to a gene. Germline V lookup: CDR1 LNHDA, CDR2 SQIVND (reference sequence). CDR3 amino acids: CASSMVAGGEQYF. The DNA of the CDR3 is TGTGCCAGTAGTATGGTAGCGGGAGGCGAGCAGTACTTC.

The chain links TRBV30 to TRBJ2-1, with D tentatively TRBD2 (5 bases). The germline V gene encodes CDR1 GTSNPN and CDR2 SVGIG (reference sequence). With 4 bases removed from V and 7 bases from J, the gap between germline ends came to 11 bases. CDR3 length equals 12 residues. CDR3 residues: CAWTSRGNEQFF. The CDR3 DNA is TGTGCCTGGACCAGCCGAGGGAATGAGCAGTTCTTC. The variable domain in full, with the rest retrieved from reference TRBV30 and TRBJ2-1, is SQTIHQWPATLVQPVGSPLSLECTVEGTSNPNLYWYRQAAGRGLQLLFYSVGIGQISSEVPQNLSASRPQDRQFILSSKKLLLSDSGFYLCAWTSRGNEQFFGPGTRLTVL.

The chain couples TRBV3-1 (or the pseudogene TRBV3-2) to TRBJ2-1, with 7 bases fitting TRBD2. V shed 1 base, J shed 8 bases, and the junction held 2 bases outside the gene matches. CDR1 and CDR2 from the germline V gene are LGHDT and YNNKEL (reference sequence). The CDR3 is made up of 13 amino acids. The CDR3 sequence: CASSQASGYEQFF. As DNA, the CDR3 is TGTGCCAGCAGCCAAGCTAGCGGCTATGAGCAGTTCTTC.

The chain employs TRBV24-1 and TRBJ2-1, with TRBD2 identical over 11 bases. With 4 bases clipped from V and 7 bases from J, the junction kept 5 bases outside the gene matches. The CDR3 length is 15 residues. Germline V gene data show CDR1 as KGHDR and CDR2 as SFDVKD. CDR3 in amino acids: CATSEYSGRANEQFF. CDR3 bases: TGTGCCACCAGTGAATATAGCGGGAGGGCTAATGAGCAGTTCTTC.

J is TRBJ1-5 and V is TRBV3-1 (or the pseudogene TRBV3-2); perhaps TRBD1 as D (6 bases). V was pared by 2 bases and J by 0 bases, with 8 bases between. The CDR3 spans 15 residues. The germline gives CDR1 LGHDT, CDR2 YNNKEL (reference sequence). DNA for the CDR3: TGTGCCAGCAGCCAATCAGGGGATAGCAATCAGCCCCAGCATTTT. Translating it yields CASSQSGDSNQPQHF.